These 6 T cell receptor beta chains came from one sample sequenced in a study of blood T cell repertoires in COVID-19. Here immunoSEQ multiplex PCR was the method, and the copy in TCRdb shows in-frame clones only, minus some. This table has approximately 130,000 clones, just under 90% appearing once. Sequenced: peripheral blood. These receptors all stem from a woman aged 45-60 years with acute or convalescent COVID-19.

The V call is TRBV18, the J call TRBJ2-1; D remains ambiguous. The CDR3 loop spans 16 amino acids. Germline CDR1 is KGHSH and CDR2 is LQKENI. Trimming removed 1 base at V and 0 bases at J, with 10 bases between. The CDR3 DNA sequence: TGTGCCAGCTCACCACTCCTCGCGAACTCCTACAATGAGCAGTTCTTC. Its translation: CASSPLLANSYNEQFF.

The CDR3 spells CASRQLAGGTNEQFF. The CDR3 nucleotides read TGTGCAAGTCGCCAACTAGCGGGAGGGACCAATGAGCAGTTCTTC. The J gene is TRBJ2-1, the V gene TRBV12-2; the D segment call TRBD2 is taken from the table without a DNA check. TRBV12-2 is a pseudogene. CDR3 length equals 15 residues.

This clone has just a few counts. The V gene is TRBV19, the J gene TRBJ1-1; TRBD1 matches at 8 bases. The germline V gene has CDR1 LNHDA and CDR2 SQIVND (reference sequence). The CDR3 runs to 14 residues. V gave up 8 bases and J gave up 3 bases; unmatched junction bases: 8. The CDR3 is CASGPGQDHTEAFF. The CDR3 DNA reads TGTGCCAGTGGACCGGGACAGGACCACACTGAAGCTTTCTTT.

The chain recombines TRBV10-3 with TRBJ2-3; 9 bases map to TRBD2. The CDR3 runs 15 residues. The V gene end was trimmed by 2 bases and the J gene end by 4 bases; junction bases not matched to a gene: 4. Germline V gene lookup returns CDR1 ENHRY and CDR2 SYGVKD. The CDR3 DNA sequence: TGTGCCATCAGTGAGCCGGGACTAGCTGCAGATACGCAGTATTTT. It yields the protein CAISEPGLAADTQYF.

The CDR3 region has the DNA TGTGCCAGCAGCTCGATGACAGGGCAAGCTTTCTTT. Translated: CASSSMTGQAFF. V gene TRBV7-3 combines with J gene TRBJ1-1; 7 bases line up with TRBD1. The V and J ends lost 4 bases and 9 bases, in that order; junction bases with no gene match: 5. The germline V gene has CDR1 SGHTA and CDR2 FQGTGA. The CDR3 is made up of 12 amino acids.

This clone has only a few counts. The chain employs TRBV27 and TRBJ1-1, with 7 nucleotides matching TRBD1. This CDR3 region has 14 residues. Germline loops: CDR1 MNHEY, CDR2 SMNVEV (reference sequence). Trimming cost V 3 bases and J 1 base; bases outside gene matches: 2. The CDR3 here is CASSFRDRNTEAFF. The CDR3, as DNA: TGTGCCAGCAGTTTCCGGGACAGGAACACTGAAGCTTTCTTT.